These T cell receptor beta chains were read from a single sample in a study of CD8 T cells in Susac syndrome. TCRdb recomputed calls from the immunoSEQ multiplex PCR reads with MiXCR, one row per CDR3 protein. Here the sample spans approximately 190,000 distinct CDR3 sequences, 90% to 97% being singletons. Input material: CD4+ T cells from PBMCs. Receptors originate from a human donor with Susac syndrome. Both conserved end residues are part of each CDR3. Each record gives: clone size, D gene, J gene, V gene, CDR3 protein, CDR3 DNA. A D gene is named only where the DNA matches it firmly. A row's size may be missing; if present it is once, few, many or a size class.

NA	NA	TRBJ1-5	TRBV20-1	CSARDLADTHSNQPQHF	TGCAGTGCTAGAGATTTGGCGGACACTCATAGCAATCAGCCCCAGCATTTT
NA	TRBD1	TRBJ2-1	TRBV20-1	CSASRGQVYNEQFF	TGCAGTGCTAGTCGAGGACAGGTTTACAATGAGCAGTTCTTC
NA	NA	TRBJ1-1	TRBV6-5	CASSYSSPYWTEAFF	TGTGCCAGCAGTTACTCCAGCCCCTACTGGACTGAAGCTTTCTTT
once	NA	TRBJ2-6	TRBV20-1	CSARPSGGAGVISGANVLTF	TGCAGTGCTAGACCCTCGGGTGGGGCAGGGGTTATCTCTGGGGCCAACGTCCTGACTTTC
NA	TRBD1	TRBJ1-1	TRBV6-2/TRBV6-3	CASSHRGQVTEAFF	TGTGCCAGCAGCCACAGGGGGCAGGTTACTGAAGCTTTCTTT
NA	TRBD1	TRBJ1-2	TRBV4-3	CASSLRTGDDGYTF	TGCGCCAGCAGCCTAAGGACAGGGGATGATGGCTACACCTTC
NA	TRBD1	TRBJ2-7	TRBV12-3/TRBV12-4	CASSSGTGGFRQYF	TGTGCCAGCAGCTCCGGGACAGGGGGCTTTCGGCAGTACTTC
NA	TRBD2	TRBJ2-3	TRBV7-3	CASSSGTSADTQYF	TGTGCCAGCAGCTCAGGGACTAGCGCCGATACGCAGTATTTT
NA	NA	TRBJ2-2	TRBV9	CASSRIGANANTGELFF	TGTGCCAGCAGCCGGATTGGGGCGAACGCGAACACCGGGGAGCTGTTTTTT
NA	NA	TRBJ2-7	TRBV18	CASSPLPIGLRSYEQYF	TGTGCCAGCTCACCCCTTCCCATAGGACTTCGCTCCTACGAGCAGTACTTC
NA	TRBD1	TRBJ2-3	TRBV25-1	CASRGGPDTQYF	TGTGCCAGTCGAGGGGGCCCAGATACGCAGTATTTT
NA	TRBD1	TRBJ2-7	TRBV19	CASSIDWDRGDYEQYF	TGTGCCAGTAGTATCGACTGGGACAGGGGGGACTACGAGCAGTACTTC
NA	NA	TRBJ1-1	TRBV12-3/TRBV12-4	CASSLPARGNTEAFF	TGTGCCAGCAGTTTACCCGCCCGGGGGAACACTGAAGCTTTCTTT
once	NA	TRBJ2-5	TRBV12-3/TRBV12-4	CASSPMWGETQYF	TGTGCCAGCAGCCCTATGTGGGGAGAGACCCAGTACTTC
NA	TRBD1	TRBJ1-1	TRBV11-1	CASSPNGGQDARGTEAFF	TGTGCCAGCAGCCCAAATGGGGGACAGGACGCACGGGGCACTGAAGCTTTCTTT
NA	NA	TRBJ1-2	TRBV7-3	CASSLGIGHGYGYTF	TGTGCCAGCAGCCTAGGGATCGGTCATGGCTATGGCTACACCTTC
NA	NA	TRBJ2-7	TRBV4-1	CASSRVYREPYEQYF	TGCGCCAGCAGCCGCGTATACAGGGAGCCCTACGAGCAGTACTTC
NA	TRBD2	TRBJ2-2	TRBV9	CASSAGRRSGGHTGELFF	TGTGCCAGCAGCGCAGGGCGAAGGAGCGGGGGGCACACCGGGGAGCTGTTTTTT
NA	TRBD1	TRBJ2-7	TRBV4-2	CASSLGTGPPSYEQYF	TGTGCCAGCAGCCTTGGGACAGGGCCTCCCTCCTACGAGCAGTACTTC
NA	NA	TRBJ2-5	TRBV15	CATSKAGSQETQYF	TGTGCCACCAGCAAGGCGGGGTCTCAAGAGACCCAGTACTTC
NA	NA	TRBJ1-1	TRBV18	CASSQKGDTEAFF	TGTGCCAGCTCCCAAAAGGGGGACACTGAAGCTTTCTTT
NA	NA	TRBJ2-7	TRBV5-1	CASSPTPLSAYEQYF	TGCGCCAGCAGCCCCACACCCCTAAGTGCCTACGAGCAGTACTTC
NA	NA	TRBJ1-5	TRBV10-3	CAISEEGQTQHF	TGTGCCATCAGTGAAGAGGGTCAAACCCAGCATTTT
NA	TRBD1	TRBJ2-1	TRBV6-2/TRBV6-3	CASGRDRGYNEQFF	TGTGCCAGCGGACGGGACAGGGGTTACAATGAGCAGTTCTTC
NA	NA	TRBJ2-3	TRBV5-1	CASSKGGDTQYF	TGCGCCAGCAGCAAGGGGGGAGATACGCAGTATTTT
NA	TRBD1	TRBJ1-4	TRBV20-1	CSAYSDRGTEKLFF	TGCAGTGCTTACTCGGACAGGGGCACTGAAAAACTGTTTTTT
once	TRBD2	TRBJ2-3	TRBV6-2/TRBV6-3	CASTLAGASTDTQYF	TGTGCCAGCACCTTAGCGGGGGCAAGCACAGATACGCAGTATTTT
NA	NA	TRBJ2-7	TRBV12-3/TRBV12-4	CASSSRDISYEQYF	TGTGCCAGCAGTTCCCGGGACATATCTTACGAGCAGTACTTC
NA	NA	TRBJ1-1	TRBV7-2	CASSLASRSTEAFF	TGTGCCAGCAGCTTAGCGAGTAGGAGCACTGAAGCTTTCTTT
NA	NA	TRBJ2-5	TRBV15	CATSRGGLGGQETQYF	TGTGCCACCAGCAGAGGAGGGTTAGGGGGCCAAGAGACCCAGTACTTC
NA	NA	TRBJ2-7	TRBV20-1	CSASPPLGTYEQYF	TGCAGTGCTAGTCCCCCTCTAGGAACCTACGAGCAGTACTTC
NA	NA	TRBJ2-5	TRBV29-1	CSVAWGAERETQYF	TGCAGCGTTGCGTGGGGGGCGGAGAGGGAGACCCAGTACTTC
NA	NA	TRBJ2-6	TRBV7-2	CASSLGPESFANVLTF	TGTGCCAGCAGCTTAGGCCCAGAGAGTTTTGCCAACGTCCTGACTTTC
NA	NA	TRBJ1-4	TRBV6-5	CASSYSGAFEKLFF	TGTGCCAGCAGTTACTCGGGGGCCTTTGAAAAACTGTTTTTT
NA	NA	TRBJ2-6	TRBV9	CASSVAAGVGANVLTF	TGTGCCAGCAGCGTAGCTGCAGGGGTCGGGGCCAACGTCCTGACTTTC
NA	TRBD1	TRBJ1-6	TRBV12-3/TRBV12-4	CASRGQGSPLHF	TGTGCCAGCAGGGGACAGGGTTCACCCCTCCACTTT
NA	NA	TRBJ2-1	TRBV9	CASSVGLREPPQEQFF	TGTGCCAGCAGCGTTGGGTTGAGGGAACCCCCCCAAGAGCAGTTCTTC
once	TRBD1	TRBJ1-6	TRBV20-1	CSAREPPGQGYSPLHF	TGCAGTGCTAGAGAGCCGCCGGGACAGGGTTATTCACCCCTCCACTTT
NA	TRBD2	TRBJ2-1	TRBV7-3	CASSSRTSGGEDEQFF	TGTGCCAGCAGCTCGAGGACTAGCGGGGGGGAAGATGAGCAGTTCTTC
NA	NA	TRBJ2-1	TRBV5-4	CASSLRKGEAYNEQFF	TGTGCCAGCAGCTTAAGAAAGGGGGAGGCCTACAATGAGCAGTTCTTC
NA	NA	TRBJ2-2	TRBV11-2	CASSRRGTSGELFF	TGTGCCAGCAGCCGTAGGGGCACGTCCGGGGAGCTGTTTTTT
NA	NA	TRBJ1-5	TRBV30	CAWSVYGGYDSQPQHF	TGTGCCTGGAGTGTATACGGCGGGTATGACAGTCAGCCCCAGCATTTT
NA	NA	TRBJ2-5	TRBV12-3/TRBV12-4	CASTPWEGAMPETQYF	TGTGCCAGCACCCCATGGGAGGGGGCCATGCCAGAGACCCAGTACTTC